This entry lists 7 T cell receptor beta chains sequenced from one sample in a study of cytomegalovirus exposure and HLA in healthy donors. PCR used 60 Vbeta primers and 13 Jbeta primers. The data were produced by immunoSEQ multiplex PCR, yet TCRdb's version contains in-frame clones alone and is incomplete. The repertoire includes 130,000 to 150,000 clones, 65% to 75% of them detected once, and roughly 4% sits in the top ten. The sequenced sample was PBMCs. The receptors shown here come from a man aged 55 to 70 in good health and CMV-seronegative.

The chain recombines TRBV6-1 with TRBJ1-1; perhaps TRBD1 as D (6 bases). This CDR3 comprises 13 residues. Trimming removed 8 bases at V and 3 bases at J, with 13 bases between. Germline-derived CDR1 and CDR2 are MNHNS and SASEGT. Here the CDR3 DNA reads TGTGCCAGCCTCGGGACACCATACACTGAAGCTTTCTTT. This sequence encodes CASLGTPYTEAFF.

This clone was counted a few times. The CDR3 DNA follows: TGTGCCAGCAGCCCCCGGACTAGCGGGACCTACAATGAGCAGTTCTTC. Its protein is CASSPRTSGTYNEQFF. The chain carries TRBV9 and TRBJ2-1, with 12 bases identical to TRBD2. Germline trimming cut 4 bases from V and 2 bases from J; bases unmatched to any gene: 4. In germline, CDR1 is SGDLS, CDR2 YYNGEE. This CDR3 region has 16 residues.

This chain joins TRBV5-4 and TRBJ2-3, with 9 bases fitting TRBD2. CDR3 length equals 17 residues. V lost 3 bases, J lost 2 bases, and 10 bases stayed unmatched. Looked up from germline, CDR1 is SGHNT and CDR2 is YYREEE (reference sequence). The CDR3 spells CASSSVPLAGYTDTQYF. Written as DNA, the CDR3 is TGTGCCAGCAGCTCGGTTCCCCTAGCGGGGTACACAGATACGCAGTATTTT.

The chain has TRBV7-3 and TRBJ2-1; TRBD2 matches 9 bases. This CDR3 is built from 16 residues. Germline loops: CDR1 SGHTA, CDR2 FQGTGA. Trimming took 1 base from V and 1 from J; bases not matched to a gene: 2. CDR3 nucleotide sequence: TGTGCCAGCAGCTTAAACGCGGGAGGGTCCTACAATGAGCAGTTCTTC. The encoded protein is CASSLNAGGSYNEQFF.

The J gene is TRBJ1-1, the V gene TRBV5-4; D is ambiguous. Per the germline V gene, CDR1 is SGHNT and CDR2 is YYREEE (reference sequence). Trimming removed 1 base from V and 1 base from J, with 8 bases in between. The CDR3 has 14 amino acids. The CDR3 here is CASSLYIANTEAFF. The CDR3 coding sequence is TGTGCCAGCAGCTTGTACATCGCGAACACTGAAGCTTTCTTT. Drawing the rest from reference TRBV5-4 and TRBJ1-1, the complete variable domain is ETGVTQSPTHLIKTRGQQVTLRCSSQSGHNTVSWYQQALGQGPQFIFQYYREEENGRGNFPPRFSGLQFPNYSSELNVNALELDDSALYLCASSLYIANTEAFFGQGTRLTVV.

This rearrangement joins TRBV25-1 to TRBJ2-1; the D is unclear. The CDR3 is made up of 16 amino acids. V shed 5 bases and J shed 0 bases, with 14 bases lying between them. Germline V gene sequence: CDR1 MGHDK, CDR2 SYGVNS. The CDR3 coding sequence is TGTGCCAGCAGTCAGGCCCCCCCGAGCTCCTACAATGAGCAGTTCTTC. This sequence encodes CASSQAPPSSYNEQFF.

The chain uses TRBV28 and TRBJ2-7; TRBD2 matches at 8 bases. The CDR3 is made up of 14 amino acids. The germline V gene has CDR1 MDHEN and CDR2 SYDVKM. V trimming: 3 bases; J trimming: 11 bases; junction bases outside the gene matches: 12. Here the CDR3 reads CASSLVSGSGVEYF. In DNA, the CDR3 is TGTGCCAGCAGTTTGGTGAGCGGGAGTGGGGTGGAGTACTTC.